One sample yielded the 25 T cell receptor beta chains listed below, sequenced in a study of CD8 T cells in Susac syndrome. Random hexamers were used to reverse transcribe the RNA input (roughly 0.5 to 1 ug). TCRdb redid the calling of the immunoSEQ multiplex PCR reads with MiXCR, one entry per CDR3 protein. Of 150,000 to 200,000 distinct CDR3 sequences in the sample, approximately 94% were seen once. Sequencing was carried out using CD4+ T cells from PBMCs. These receptors were obtained from a human donor with multiple sclerosis.

Only one count was recorded for this clonotype. The chain employs TRBV10-3 and TRBJ2-2; 9 bases are shared with TRBD1. After removal of 6 bases from V and 6 bases from J, the junction contained 5 bases not matched to a gene. This CDR3 spans 14 amino acids. The V gene's germline CDR1 is ENHRY and CDR2 SYGVKD. The CDR3 is CAISNRGRSGELFF. DNA for the CDR3: TGTGCCATCAGCAACAGGGGGCGATCCGGGGAGCTGTTTTTT.

This clonotype appeared a single time. The chain is built from TRBV6-5 and TRBJ2-7, with D unresolved. The V end was cut by 2 bases, the J end by 2 bases, with 10 bases between. Germline V gives CDR1 MNHEY, CDR2 SVGAGI. CDR3 length: 14 amino acids. The CDR3 sequence: CASSYKDSTYEQYF. CDR3 DNA sequence: TGTGCCAGCAGTTACAAGGATTCAACCTACGAGCAGTACTTC.

The chain is built from TRBV2 and TRBJ1-2; D remains ambiguous. CDR1 is SNHLY and CDR2 is FYNNEI in the germline V gene. Trimming pared 0 bases from V and 8 bases from J, leaving 7 bases between. The CDR3 length is 12 residues. The CDR3 loop is CASSEASGGYTF. CDR3 nucleotides: TGTGCCAGCAGTGAAGCAAGCGGAGGCTACACCTTC. The complete variable domain, with remaining parts taken from reference TRBV2 and TRBJ1-2, reads EPEVTQTPSHQVTQMGQEVILRCVPISNHLYFYWYRQILGQKVEFLVSFYNNEISEKSEIFDDQFSVERPDGSNFTLKIRSTKLEDSAMYFCASSEASGGYTFGSGTRLTVV.

This clonotype has a handful of counts. The gene calls are TRBV11-1 and TRBJ2-7, with TRBD2 matching 10 bases. V was pared by 3 bases and J by 4 bases, with 9 bases of the junction left unmatched. This CDR3 spans 16 amino acids. CDR1 and CDR2 from the germline V gene are SGHAT and FQDESV (reference sequence). CDR3 sequence (DNA): TGTGCCAGCAGCTTCCAACCGACTAGCGGGCCTTACGAGCAGTACTTC. This encodes CASSFQPTSGPYEQYF.

V is TRBV10-2 and J is TRBJ2-7; possibly TRBD2 for D (6 bases). CDR3 size: 13 residues. CDR1 and CDR2 from the germline V gene are WSHSY and SAAADI. The V and J ends lost 8 bases and 1 base respectively, with 12 bases between them. This chain's CDR3 is CASYSSGSYEQYF. In DNA, the CDR3 is TGCGCCAGCTATTCGAGCGGGTCCTACGAGCAGTACTTC.

The genes are TRBV4-2 and TRBJ1-2, with D possibly TRBD1 on 6 matching bases. Per the germline V gene, CDR1 is LGHNA and CDR2 is YNFKEQ. This CDR3 has 15 amino acids. Trimming left V 3 bases short and J 8 bases short, with 19 bases between. The chain's CDR3 is CASSQGITGTVGYTF. In nucleotides, the CDR3 is TGTGCCAGCAGCCAGGGTATTACAGGGACTGTAGGCTACACCTTC.

This chain links TRBV12-3 or TRBV12-4 with TRBJ1-2; possibly TRBD1 for D (5 bases). V lost 4 bases to trimming and J lost 4 bases, with 7 bases between them. The CDR3 sequence is 12 residues long. CDR3 nucleotide sequence: TGTGCCAGCAGTTGGGGGGTCTATGGCTACACCTTC. The encoded protein is CASSWGVYGYTF.

This chain links TRBV24-1 with TRBJ2-2, with D possibly matching TRBD2 (6 bases). Deletions cut 6 bases from V and 7 bases from J, with 17 bases between. The germline gives CDR1 KGHDR, CDR2 SFDVKD. This CDR3 is built from 15 residues. Here the CDR3 reads CATSPPGTSRGELFF. CDR3 nucleotides: TGTGCCACCAGTCCCCCTGGAACTAGCCGCGGGGAGCTGTTTTTT.

The J gene is TRBJ2-7, the V gene TRBV27; possible D gene TRBD1, 5 bases. V was cut by 4 bases and J by 2 bases, with 12 bases left in between. Germline V lookup: CDR1 MNHEY, CDR2 SMNVEV (reference sequence). The CDR3 contains 14 residues. The CDR3: CASSSRGRAYEQYF. CDR3 nucleotide sequence: TGTGCCAGCAGTTCTAGAGGCAGGGCCTACGAGCAGTACTTC.

The V gene is TRBV27, the J gene TRBJ2-7; 7 bases are shared with TRBD1. The germline gives CDR1 MNHEY, CDR2 SMNVEV (reference sequence). With 5 bases clipped from V and 0 bases from J, the junction kept 7 bases outside the gene matches. The CDR3 consists of 15 residues. CDR3 nucleotides: TGTGCCAGCAGTAAGTCGACAGGGCCCTCCTACGAGCAGTACTTC. This translates into CASSKSTGPSYEQYF.

This clonotype was seen a single time. V and J are TRBV11-2 and TRBJ2-5; maybe TRBD2 (5 bases). Germline V gives CDR1 SGHAT, CDR2 FQNNGV. This CDR3 is 15 amino acids long. V shed 5 bases and J shed 4 bases, with 17 bases lying between them. The CDR3 region is CASSLSGLRRETQYF. CDR3 DNA: TGTGCCAGCAGCCTTTCCGGACTCAGAAGAGAGACCCAGTACTTC. Drawing the rest from reference TRBV11-2 and TRBJ2-5, the complete variable domain is EAGVAQSPRYKIIEKRQSVAFWCNPISGHATLYWYQQILGQGPKLLIQFQNNGVVDDSQLPKDRFSAERLKGVDSTLKIQPAKLEDSAVYLCASSLSGLRRETQYFGPGTRLLVL.

The CDR3 bases are TGTGCCATCAGTGAGAGGCGGGAAGCTAACTATGGCTACACCTTC. Encoded protein: CAISERREANYGYTF. The rearrangement links TRBV10-3 to TRBJ1-2; D remains ambiguous. The germline V and J ends were trimmed by 2 bases and 0 bases, with 10 bases remaining between them. The CDR3 loop spans 15 amino acids. The germline V gene encodes CDR1 ENHRY and CDR2 SYGVKD.

The rearrangement links TRBV15 to TRBJ2-5; 11 bases are a match to TRBD1. V lost 5 bases and J lost 5; bases outside the gene matches: 1. CDR1 LNHNV and CDR2 YYDKDF come from the germline V gene (reference sequence). This CDR3 comprises 13 residues. This CDR3 is CATSRDRGETQYF. The CDR3 DNA is TGTGCCACCAGCCGGGACAGGGGGGAGACCCAGTACTTC.

The chain is built from TRBV12-3 or TRBV12-4 and TRBJ1-2; D is uncertain. V lost 5 bases to trimming and J lost 3 bases, with 7 bases between them. The CDR3 totals 12 residues. In DNA, the CDR3 is TGTGCCAGCAGTGCCGAATACTATGGCTACACCTTC. Translated: CASSAEYYGYTF.

This clonotype has only a few counts. V and J are TRBV28 and TRBJ1-1; D not resolved. The V end was cut by 6 bases, the J end by 1 base, with 6 bases between. Germline V gives CDR1 MDHEN, CDR2 SYDVKM. The CDR3 contains 12 residues. Written as DNA, the CDR3 is TGTGCCAGCAGCTTACAGAACACTGAAGCTTTCTTT. Translated: CASSLQNTEAFF.

The chain carries TRBV27 and TRBJ1-2, with D maybe TRBD1 (6 bases). The germline V and J ends were trimmed by 1 base and 7 bases, with 10 bases remaining between them. This CDR3 has 13 residues. Germline loops: CDR1 MNHEY, CDR2 SMNVEV (reference sequence). In DNA, the CDR3 is TGTGCCAGCAGTTTATGGGGGGCTCGTGGCTACACCTTC. Residues: CASSLWGARGYTF.

This chain connects TRBV12-3 or TRBV12-4 to TRBJ2-7; perhaps TRBD2 as D (6 bases). CDR3 length: 19 residues. V lost 3 bases and J 1 base, leaving 25 bases between the germline ends. The CDR3 region is CASSFLFVVAEADSYEQYF. The DNA of the CDR3 is TGTGCCAGCAGTTTTTTGTTCGTGGTAGCGGAGGCCGATTCCTACGAGCAGTACTTC.

This clonotype was seen a few times. V and J are TRBV29-1 and TRBJ1-5; D unclear. Trimming took 4 bases from V and 2 from J, leaving 6 bases between them. The germline CDR1 and CDR2 sequences are SQVTM and ANQGSEA. The CDR3 length is 12 residues. The CDR3 nucleotides read TGCAGCGTTGGCGACGGCAATCAGCCCCAGCATTTT. Its translation: CSVGDGNQPQHF. Full variable domain (outside the CDR3, taken from reference TRBV29-1 and TRBJ1-5): SAVISQKPSRDICQRGTSLTIQCQVDSQVTMMFWYRQQPGQSLTLIATANQGSEATYESGFVIDKFPISRPNLTFSTLTVSNMSPEDSSIYLCSVGDGNQPQHFGDGTRLSIL.

The V and J genes are TRBV28 and TRBJ1-4; 9 bases agree with TRBD1. The CDR3 runs 15 residues. Germline V gives CDR1 MDHEN, CDR2 SYDVKM. With V trimmed by 5 bases and J by 8 bases, 9 bases remained unmatched. CDR3 in amino acids: CASSPGQGTGEKLFF. CDR3 nucleotide sequence: TGTGCCAGCAGTCCCGGACAGGGGACGGGCGAAAAACTGTTTTTT.

This clonotype showed up just once. A junction boundary mismatches the germline segment, possibly from a read error. The chain joins TRBV11-1 to TRBJ2-6; 7 bases align to TRBD2. Germline V lookup: CDR1 SGHAT, CDR2 FQDESV (reference sequence). The CDR3 spans 19 residues. The DNA of the CDR3 is TGTGCCAGCTGCTTAGCGCGAAGTCAGGGAGGGCGCGGGGCCAACGTCCTGACTTTC. Amino acid sequence: CASCLARSQGGRGANVLTF.

The chain is built from TRBV5-1 and TRBJ1-1, with TRBD1 matching 9 bases. From germline, CDR1 is SGHRS and CDR2 YFSETQ. V trimming: 1 base; J trimming: 4 bases; junction bases outside the gene matches: 5. CDR3 length: 15 amino acids. This chain's CDR3 is CASSLNPGQGTEAFF. In DNA, the CDR3 is TGCGCCAGCAGCTTGAATCCGGGACAGGGCACTGAAGCTTTCTTT.

J is TRBJ2-1 and V is TRBV6-2 or TRBV6-3; D call uncertain. The length of the CDR3 is 12 residues. Germline V gives CDR1 MNHEY, CDR2 SVGEGT. The V and J ends lost 5 bases and 5 bases respectively, with 7 bases between them. This CDR3 is CASSRVHNEQFF. The CDR3, as DNA: TGTGCCAGCAGTAGGGTCCACAATGAGCAGTTCTTC.

The V gene is TRBV12-3 or TRBV12-4, the J gene TRBJ1-2; D is ambiguous. V lost 9 bases and J 2 bases, leaving 16 bases between the germline ends. CDR3 length equals 14 residues. The CDR3 loop is CASLRQSRNYGYTF. The DNA of the CDR3 is TGTGCCAGTCTGCGCCAATCGCGGAACTATGGCTACACCTTC.

V and J are TRBV7-8 and TRBJ1-3; D might be TRBD1 (6 bases). The CDR3 sequence is 17 residues long. The V gene lost 3 bases and the J gene lost 0 bases, with 15 bases spanning the gap. Germline V gene sequence: CDR1 SGHVS, CDR2 FQNEAQ. DNA for the CDR3: TGTGCCAGCAGCTTCTTCGGACAGCCCTACTCTGGAAACACCATATATTTT. Encoded protein: CASSFFGQPYSGNTIYF. The variable domain in full, with the rest retrieved from reference TRBV7-8 and TRBJ1-3, is GAGVSQSPRYKVAKRGQDVALRCDPISGHVSLFWYQQALGQGPEFLTYFQNEAQLDKSGLPSDRFFAERPEGSVSTLKIQRTQQEDSAVYLCASSFFGQPYSGNTIYFGEGSWLTVV.

The chain employs TRBV13 and TRBJ2-1; 7 nucleotides match TRBD2. Germline V gene lookup returns CDR1 PRHDT and CDR2 FYEKMQ (reference sequence). Unmatched junction bases numbered 7, after V lost 5 bases and J lost 0 bases. The CDR3 covers 16 residues. The CDR3 region is CASSTYGGSSYNEQFF. CDR3 coding DNA: TGTGCCAGCAGCACCTATGGCGGGAGCTCCTACAATGAGCAGTTCTTC. The variable domain in full, completed from reference TRBV13 and TRBJ2-1, reads AAGVIQSPRHLIKEKRETATLKCYPIPRHDTVYWYQQGPGQDPQFLISFYEKMQSDKGSIPDRFSAQQFSDYHSELNMSSLELGDSALYFCASSTYGGSSYNEQFFGPGTRLTVL.